Listed here are 2 T cell receptor beta chains from one sample, sequenced in a study of blood T cell repertoires in COVID-19. The method was immunoSEQ multiplex PCR; TCRdb's version includes in-frame clones alone and lacks a portion of them. The sample holds 200,000 to 300,000 clones, about 91% seen once. The material sequenced was PBMCs or T cells enriched from blood (not recorded which). The receptor set was obtained from a woman aged 25 to 39 with acute COVID-19.

The chain uses TRBV9 and TRBJ1-2; weak D call: TRBD1 (6 bases). Germline CDR1 is SGDLS and CDR2 is YYNGEE. The CDR3 runs 14 residues. V dropped 0 bases and J dropped 3 bases, with 9 bases sitting between them. CDR3 residues: CASSVGGRDYGYTF. CDR3 DNA sequence: TGTGCCAGCAGCGTAGGGGGGCGAGACTATGGCTACACCTTC. Full variable domain (rest looked up from reference TRBV9 and TRBJ1-2): DSGVTQTPKHLITATGQRVTLRCSPRSGDLSVYWYQQSLDQGLQFLIQYYNGEERAKGNILERFSAQQFPDLHSELNLSSLELGDSALYFCASSVGGRDYGYTFGSGTRLTVV.

V and J are TRBV12-5 and TRBJ1-3, with 10 positions matching TRBD1. V lost 5 bases and J lost 0; bases outside the gene matches: 10. This CDR3 contains 18 residues. Per germline, CDR1 LGHNT and CDR2 FRNRAP. The CDR3 nucleotides read TGTGCTAGTGGTACGGGCCCGGGACAGGGGAGCTCTGGAAACACCATATATTTT. It specifies CASGTGPGQGSSGNTIYF.